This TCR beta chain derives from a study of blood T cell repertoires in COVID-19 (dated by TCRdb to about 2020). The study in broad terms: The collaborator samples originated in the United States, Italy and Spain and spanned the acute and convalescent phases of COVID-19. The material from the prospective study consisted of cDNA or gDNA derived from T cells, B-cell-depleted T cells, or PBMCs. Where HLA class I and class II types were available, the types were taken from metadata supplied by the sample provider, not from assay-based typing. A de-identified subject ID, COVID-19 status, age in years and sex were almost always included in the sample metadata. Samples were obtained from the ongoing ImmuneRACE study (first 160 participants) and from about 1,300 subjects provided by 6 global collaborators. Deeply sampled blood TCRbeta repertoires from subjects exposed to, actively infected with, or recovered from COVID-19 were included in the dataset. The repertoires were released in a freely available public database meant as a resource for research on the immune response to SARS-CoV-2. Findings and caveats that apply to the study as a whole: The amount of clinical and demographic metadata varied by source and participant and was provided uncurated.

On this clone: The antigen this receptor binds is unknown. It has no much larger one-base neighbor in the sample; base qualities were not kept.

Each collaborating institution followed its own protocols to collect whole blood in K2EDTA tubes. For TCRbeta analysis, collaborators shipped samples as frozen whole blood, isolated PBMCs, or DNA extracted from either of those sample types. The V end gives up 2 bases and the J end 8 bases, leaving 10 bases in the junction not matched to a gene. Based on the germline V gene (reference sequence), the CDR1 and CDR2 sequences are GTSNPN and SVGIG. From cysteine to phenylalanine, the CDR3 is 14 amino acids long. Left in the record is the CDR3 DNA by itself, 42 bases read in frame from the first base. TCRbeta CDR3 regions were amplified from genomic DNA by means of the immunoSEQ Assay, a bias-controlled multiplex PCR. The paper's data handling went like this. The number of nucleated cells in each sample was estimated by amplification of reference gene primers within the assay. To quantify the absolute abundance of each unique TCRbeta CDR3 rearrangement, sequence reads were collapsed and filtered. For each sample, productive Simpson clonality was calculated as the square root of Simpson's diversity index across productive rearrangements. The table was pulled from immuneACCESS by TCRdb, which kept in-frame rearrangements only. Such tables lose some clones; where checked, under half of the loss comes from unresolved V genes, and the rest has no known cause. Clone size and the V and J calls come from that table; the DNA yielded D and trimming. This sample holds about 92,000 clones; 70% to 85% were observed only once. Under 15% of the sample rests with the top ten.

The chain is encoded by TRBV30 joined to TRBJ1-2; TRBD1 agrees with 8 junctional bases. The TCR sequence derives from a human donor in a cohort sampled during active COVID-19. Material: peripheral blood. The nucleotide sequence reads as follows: TGTGCCTGGAGTACCCCAGGGGGCTACTGGGGCTACACCTTC. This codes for CAWSTPGGYWGYTF.